This note documents a single TCR beta chain sequence. The CDR3 sequence is 12 residues long. Trimming took 8 bases from V and 3 from J, leaving 10 bases between them. CDR1 and CDR2 from the germline V gene are MDHEN and SYDVKM. Under the authors' procedure: Amplification with reference gene primers provided the estimates of nucleated cell counts. Some clones are missing from TCRdb's copy, which holds only in-frame ones; the method was immunoSEQ multiplex PCR. V and J calls and clone size are as listed in that table; D and trimming were resolved from the DNA. The sample has some 50,000 clones, about 76% seen once. The data were obtained in a study of blood T cell repertoires in COVID-19.

The sample was peripheral blood. The V call is TRBV28, the J call TRBJ1-2; D is perhaps TRBD1 (5 bases). The clonotype was recovered from a human donor with active or convalescent COVID-19. The donor label of this sample is uncertain. The CDR3 coding sequence is TGTGCCAGCTATGACAGCTACTATGGCTACACCTTC. Its protein product is CASYDSYYGYTF.